This TCR beta chain was recovered during a study of blood T cell repertoires in COVID-19. Overall study: Both acute and convalescent COVID-19 samples were obtained from the United States, Italy and Spain.

It was during active infection that Seattle patients were enrolled and then longitudinally followed. There are 19 residues in the CDR3. In germline, CDR1 is SNHLY, CDR2 FYNNEI. V shed 2 bases and J shed 5 bases, with 27 bases lying between them. Data came from immunoSEQ multiplex PCR; TCRdb stores just in-frame clones and leaves some out. The sample contains about 210,000 clones, 82% of which appear only once. Material for sequencing was peripheral blood. The sequence derives from a woman aged 70-85 years with COVID-19, enrolled during active disease. The chain links TRBV2 to TRBJ1-2; D remains ambiguous. The CDR3 protein is CASSEYSTALGPDGYGYTF. CDR3 bases: TGTGCCAGCAGTGAATATTCTACGGCTCTGGGCCCTGATGGATATGGCTACACCTTC.